This T cell receptor (beta chain) was found in a study of shared T cell receptors in the human thymus. Repertoires were generated with immunoSEQ multiplex PCR, while TCRdb's copy carries only in-frame clones and drops some. The sample yields hundreds of thousands of clones, more than 75% seen once. The CDR3 is 12 residues long. V was trimmed by 3 bases and J by 4 bases, leaving 4 bases between them. CDR1 is MGHRA and CDR2 is YSYEKL in the germline V gene. This clone was observed a handful of times. These same records also appear under a second study, on human thymus T cells. As that report states: Resections that were taken during corrective heart surgery supplied the thymus tissue. There appeared to be biased usage of V and J genes in thymic and blood repertoires.

V is TRBV4-1 and J is TRBJ1-3; D gene uncertain. This receptor was obtained from a boy less than two years old with a congenital heart defect. The sequencing input was thymocytes. The CDR3: CASSHEGNTIYF. In DNA, the CDR3 is TGCGCCAGCAGCCATGAGGGAAACACCATATATTTT.